This T cell receptor (beta chain) was captured by sequencing in a study of tumor-infiltrating lymphocytes in primary liver carcinoma. Study-level results: Tumors carried a top-250-clone fraction significantly exceeding that of blood (p = 0.039). The overlap of tumor-adjacent and tumor-blood pairs was smaller than that of tumor region pairs.

Extraction also yielded germline DNA, while blood RNA was obtained from unsorted whole blood. About this clonotype: The antigen remains unidentified. Just one base apart from a much larger clone, this may be a read error.

Total RNA (roughly 0.45 ug) served as template for TCR beta cDNA synthesis primed by a constant-region primer. For TCR beta, libraries were produced by three nested multiplex PCR rounds using slightly modified ARM-PCR. TCRdb ran MiXCR on the multiplex PCR reads and lists one entry per CDR3 protein. The table has 330,000 or so distinct CDR3 sequences, about 61% seen once. This clonotype was obtained from a man aged 35 to 55 with primary liver carcinoma and hepatitis B virus infection. Sequencing was performed on peripheral blood.

DNA of the CDR3: TGTGTCAGCAGCCCACAGGGGCGCGAAAAACTGTTTTTT. Translated, it gives CVSSPQGREKLFF. V and J are TRBV14 and TRBJ1-4; TRBD1 aligns across 7 bases. The CDR3 is made up of 13 amino acids. Germline V gives CDR1 SGHDN, CDR2 FVKESK. The full variable domain, in which reference TRBV14 and TRBJ1-4 provide the parts outside the CDR3, is EAGVTQFPSHSVIEKGQTVTLRCDPISGHDNLYWYRRVMGKEIKFLLHFVKESKQDESGMPNNRFLAERTGGTYSTLKVQPAELEDSGVYFCVSSPQGREKLFFGSGTQLSVL.